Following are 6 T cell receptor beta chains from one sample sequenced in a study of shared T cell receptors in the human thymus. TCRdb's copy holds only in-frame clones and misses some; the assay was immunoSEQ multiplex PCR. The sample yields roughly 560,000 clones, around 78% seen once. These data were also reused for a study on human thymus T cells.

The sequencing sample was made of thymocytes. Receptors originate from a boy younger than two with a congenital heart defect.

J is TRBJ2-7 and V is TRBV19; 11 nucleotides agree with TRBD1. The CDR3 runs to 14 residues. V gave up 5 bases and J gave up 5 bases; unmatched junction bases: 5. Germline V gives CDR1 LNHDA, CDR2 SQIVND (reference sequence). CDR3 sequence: CASSPDRGQDEQYF. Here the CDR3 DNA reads TGTGCCAGTAGTCCGGACAGGGGGCAAGACGAGCAGTACTTC.

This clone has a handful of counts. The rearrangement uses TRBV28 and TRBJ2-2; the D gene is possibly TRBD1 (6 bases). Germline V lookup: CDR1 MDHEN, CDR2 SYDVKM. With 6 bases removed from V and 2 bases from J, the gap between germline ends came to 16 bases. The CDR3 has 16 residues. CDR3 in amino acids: CASRPGQPPNTGELFF. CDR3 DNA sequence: TGTGCCAGCAGGCCAGGACAGCCTCCAAACACCGGGGAGCTGTTTTTT.

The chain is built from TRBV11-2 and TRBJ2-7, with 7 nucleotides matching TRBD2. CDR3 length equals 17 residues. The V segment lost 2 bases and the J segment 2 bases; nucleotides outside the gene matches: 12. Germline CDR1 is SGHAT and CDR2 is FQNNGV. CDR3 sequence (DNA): TGTGCCAGCAGCTTAAGGCGGGCTAGCGGACCCACCTACGAGCAGTACTTC. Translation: CASSLRRASGPTYEQYF.

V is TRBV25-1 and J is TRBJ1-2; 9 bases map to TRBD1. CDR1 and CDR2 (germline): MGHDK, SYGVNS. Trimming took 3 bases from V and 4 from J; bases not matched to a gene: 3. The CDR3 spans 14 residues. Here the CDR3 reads CASSEGQGPYGYTF. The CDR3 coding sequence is TGTGCCAGCAGTGAGGGACAGGGCCCCTATGGCTACACCTTC.

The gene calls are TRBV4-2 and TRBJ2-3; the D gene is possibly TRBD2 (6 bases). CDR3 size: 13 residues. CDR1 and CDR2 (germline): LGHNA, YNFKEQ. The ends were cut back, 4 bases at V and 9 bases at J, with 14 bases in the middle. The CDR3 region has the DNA TGTGCCAGCAGCCGCGGGGCTCGGGGGACGCAGTATTTT. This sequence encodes CASSRGARGTQYF.

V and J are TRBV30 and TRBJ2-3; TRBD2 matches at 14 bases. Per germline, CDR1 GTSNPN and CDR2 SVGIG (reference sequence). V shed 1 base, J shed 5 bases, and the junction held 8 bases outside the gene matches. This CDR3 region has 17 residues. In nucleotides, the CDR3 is TGTGCCTGGAGTGAAACGGGACTAGCGGGAGTCATAGATACGCAGTATTTT. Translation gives CAWSETGLAGVIDTQYF.